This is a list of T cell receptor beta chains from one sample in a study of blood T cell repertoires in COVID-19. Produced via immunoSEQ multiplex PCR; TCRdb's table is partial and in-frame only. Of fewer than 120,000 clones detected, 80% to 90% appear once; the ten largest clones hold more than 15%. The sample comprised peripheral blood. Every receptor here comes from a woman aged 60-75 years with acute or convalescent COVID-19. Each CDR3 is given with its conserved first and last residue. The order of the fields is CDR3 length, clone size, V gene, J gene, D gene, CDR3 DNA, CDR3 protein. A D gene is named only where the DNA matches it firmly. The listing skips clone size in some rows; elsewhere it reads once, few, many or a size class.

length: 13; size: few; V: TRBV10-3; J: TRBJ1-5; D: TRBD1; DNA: TGTGCCGTAGGAGACAGGGCAGATCAGCCCCAGCATTTT; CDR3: CAVGDRADQPQHF
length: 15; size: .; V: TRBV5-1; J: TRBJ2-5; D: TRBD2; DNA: TGCGCCAGCAGCTTGCTAGCGGGGAGTCAAGAGACCCAGTACTTC; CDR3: CASSLLAGSQETQYF
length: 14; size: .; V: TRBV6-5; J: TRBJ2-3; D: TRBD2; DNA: TGTGCCAGCAGAGTAGCGGGCGGGGCAGGAACGCAGTATTTT; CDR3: CASRVAGGAGTQYF
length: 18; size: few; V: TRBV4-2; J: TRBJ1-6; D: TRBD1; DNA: TGTGCCAGCAGCCAAGGCTTAGCGCGTCAGGGGGCTAATTCACCCCTCCACTTT; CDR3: CASSQGLARQGANSPLHF
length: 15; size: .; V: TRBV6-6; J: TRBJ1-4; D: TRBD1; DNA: TGTGCCAGCAGTTACGGGGACAGTTCGAATGAAAAACTGTTTTTT; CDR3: CASSYGDSSNEKLFF
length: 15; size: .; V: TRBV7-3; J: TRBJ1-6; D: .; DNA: TGTGCCAGCAGCTTACAGGCGTCAGGGGAGTCACCCCTCCACTTT; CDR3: CASSLQASGESPLHF
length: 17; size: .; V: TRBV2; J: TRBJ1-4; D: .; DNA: TGTGCCAGCAGTCGGGACAACCTTCACGCAACTAATGAAAAACTGTTTTTT; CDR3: CASSRDNLHATNEKLFF
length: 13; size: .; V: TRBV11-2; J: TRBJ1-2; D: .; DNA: TGTGCCAGCAGCTTGAGGGCGAGCTATGGCTACACCTTC; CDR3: CASSLRASYGYTF
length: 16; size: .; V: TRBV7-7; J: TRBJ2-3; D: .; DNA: TGTGCCAGCAGCTTAGGGACGGCGGGGATCACAGATACGCAGTATTTT; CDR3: CASSLGTAGITDTQYF
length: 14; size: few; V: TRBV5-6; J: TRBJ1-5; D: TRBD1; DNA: TGTGCCAGCAGCCCGACAGGGGCCGGACAGCCCCAGCATTTT; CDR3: CASSPTGAGQPQHF
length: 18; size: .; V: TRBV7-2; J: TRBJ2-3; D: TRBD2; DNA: TGTGCCAGCAGCTACCCCAGGACTAGCGGGGGGGCGTCAGATACGCAGTATTTT; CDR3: CASSYPRTSGGASDTQYF
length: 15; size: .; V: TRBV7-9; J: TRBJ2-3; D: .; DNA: TGTGCCAGCAGCTTAGGGGCTAGCGGCACAGATACGCAGTATTTT; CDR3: CASSLGASGTDTQYF
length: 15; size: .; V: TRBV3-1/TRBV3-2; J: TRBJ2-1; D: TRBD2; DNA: TGTGCCAGCGGAGGTTCGGGGGGGAGGACGAATGAGCAGTTCTTC; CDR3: CASGGSGGRTNEQFF
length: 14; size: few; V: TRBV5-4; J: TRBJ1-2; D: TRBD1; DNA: TGTGCCAGCAGCTTGCAACAGGGGGCGGATGGCTACACCTTC; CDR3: CASSLQQGADGYTF
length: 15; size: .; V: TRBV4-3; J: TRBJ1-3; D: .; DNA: TGCGCCAGCAGCCAACTTCAGGGCTCTGGAAACACCATATATTTT; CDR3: CASSQLQGSGNTIYF
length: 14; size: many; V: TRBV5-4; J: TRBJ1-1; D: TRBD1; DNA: TGTGCCAGCAGCTCCGACAGGGGGCTCACTGAAGCTTTCTTT; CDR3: CASSSDRGLTEAFF
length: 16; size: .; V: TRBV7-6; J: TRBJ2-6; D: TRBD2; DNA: TGTGCCAGCAGCCACCGGCGGGGGGCTGGGGCCAACGTCCTGACTTTC; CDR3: CASSHRRGAGANVLTF
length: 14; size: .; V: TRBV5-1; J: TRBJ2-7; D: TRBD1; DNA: TGCGCCAGCAACTCTGGGACAGGGGGAAACGAGCAGTACTTC; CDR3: CASNSGTGGNEQYF
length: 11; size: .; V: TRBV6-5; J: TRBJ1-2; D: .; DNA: TGTGCCTCTTGGGACATCTATGGCTACACCTTC; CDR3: CASWDIYGYTF
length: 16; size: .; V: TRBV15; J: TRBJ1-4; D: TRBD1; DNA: TGTGCCACCAGCAGAGATCGAGAGGGGGCGGGAGAAAAACTGTTTTTT; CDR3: CATSRDREGAGEKLFF
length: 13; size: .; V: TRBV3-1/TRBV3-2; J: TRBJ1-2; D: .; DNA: TGTGCCAGCAGCCCGGTATTAAACTATGGCTACACCTTC; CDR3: CASSPVLNYGYTF
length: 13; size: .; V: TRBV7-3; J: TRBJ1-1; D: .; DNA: TGTGCCAGCAGCTTAAGCGCGGACACTGAAGCTTTCTTT; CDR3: CASSLSADTEAFF
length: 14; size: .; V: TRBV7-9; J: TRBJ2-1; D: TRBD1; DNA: TGTGCCAGCAGGGCGACAGGGCCCTACAATGAGCAGTTCTTC; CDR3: CASRATGPYNEQFF
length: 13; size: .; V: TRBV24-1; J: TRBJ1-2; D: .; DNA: TGTGCCACCAGTGACGAGGGTGGGTATGGCTACACCTTC; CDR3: CATSDEGGYGYTF
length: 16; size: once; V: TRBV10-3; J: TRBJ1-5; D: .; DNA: TGTGCCATCAGTGAGGCGGGCAGGGGTAGCAATCAGCCCCAGCATTTT; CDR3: CAISEAGRGSNQPQHF
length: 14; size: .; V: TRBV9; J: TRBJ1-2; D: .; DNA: TGTGCCAGCAGCGTCGTACTGGGGGCGGGTGGCTACACCTTC; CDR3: CASSVVLGAGGYTF
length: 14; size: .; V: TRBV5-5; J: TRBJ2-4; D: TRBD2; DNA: TGTGCCAGCAGCTTGGTAGCGGGGGAAAACATTCAGTACTTC; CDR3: CASSLVAGENIQYF
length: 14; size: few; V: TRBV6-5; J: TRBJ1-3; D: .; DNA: TGTGCCAGCAGCCCCCAGGTCTCTGGAAACACCATATATTTT; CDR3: CASSPQVSGNTIYF
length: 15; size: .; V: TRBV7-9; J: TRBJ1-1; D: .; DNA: TGTGCCAGCAGCTCCACTACAGGGCCAAACACTGAAGCTTTCTTT; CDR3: CASSSTTGPNTEAFF
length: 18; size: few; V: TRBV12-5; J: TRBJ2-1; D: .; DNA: TGTGCTAGTGGTTTGCCCGGGACTCCCCTTAGGTCCTACAATGAGCAGTTCTTC; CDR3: CASGLPGTPLRSYNEQFF
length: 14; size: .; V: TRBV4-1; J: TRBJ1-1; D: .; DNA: TGCGCCAGCAGCCAAGTGGCAGGAAACACTGAAGCTTTCTTT; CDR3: CASSQVAGNTEAFF
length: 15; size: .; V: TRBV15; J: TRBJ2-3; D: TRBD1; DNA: TGTGCCACCAGCGGCTGGACAGGGCCCGCAGATACGCAGTATTTT; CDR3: CATSGWTGPADTQYF
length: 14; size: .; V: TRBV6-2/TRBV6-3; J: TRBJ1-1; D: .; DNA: TGTGCCAGCAGCCGACCTGGGGGGGGCACTGAAGCTTTCTTT; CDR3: CASSRPGGGTEAFF
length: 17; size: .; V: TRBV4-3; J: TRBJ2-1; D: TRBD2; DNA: TGCGCCAGCAGCCAAGGACCGGGGGGGACCGCCTACAATGAGCAGTTCTTC; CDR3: CASSQGPGGTAYNEQFF
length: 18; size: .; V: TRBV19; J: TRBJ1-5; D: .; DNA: TGTGCCAGTAGTATAGGGGCAGGGAGGGGATTTGGCAATCAGCCCCAGCATTTT; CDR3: CASSIGAGRGFGNQPQHF
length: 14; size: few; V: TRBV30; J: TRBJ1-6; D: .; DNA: TGTGCCTGGAGCGGTGGCCCGGGAAATTCACCCCTCCACTTT; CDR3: CAWSGGPGNSPLHF
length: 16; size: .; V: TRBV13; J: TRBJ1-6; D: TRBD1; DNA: TGTGCCAGCAGCTCAGTCACCGGGACAGGGGATTCACCCCTCCACTTT; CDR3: CASSSVTGTGDSPLHF
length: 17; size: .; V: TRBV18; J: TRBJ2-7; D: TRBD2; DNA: TGTGCCAGCTCACCACTCCGTGGTTCTAGCGGGCCTTCCGAGCAGTACTTC; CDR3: CASSPLRGSSGPSEQYF
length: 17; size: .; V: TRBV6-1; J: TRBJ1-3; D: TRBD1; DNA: TGTGCCAGCAGTGAAGCGATCGGGACAGTATATGGAAACACCATATATTTT; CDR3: CASSEAIGTVYGNTIYF
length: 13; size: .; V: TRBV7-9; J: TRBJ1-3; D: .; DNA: TGTGCCACCTCTCTATACTCTGGAAACACCATATATTTT; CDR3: CATSLYSGNTIYF
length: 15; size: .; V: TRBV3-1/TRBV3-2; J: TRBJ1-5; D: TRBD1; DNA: TGTGCCAGCAGCCAAGGTGACAGGGGCAATCAGCCCCAGCATTTT; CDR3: CASSQGDRGNQPQHF
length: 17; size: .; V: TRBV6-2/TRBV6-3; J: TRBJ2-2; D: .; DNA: TGTGCCAGCAGTTATCCCCTAGAATATTCGAACACCGGGGAGCTGTTTTTT; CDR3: CASSYPLEYSNTGELFF
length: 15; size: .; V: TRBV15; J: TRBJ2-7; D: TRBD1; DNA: TGTGCCACCAGCAGCCGGGACAGGGGGCTCGAGGAGCAGTACTTC; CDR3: CATSSRDRGLEEQYF
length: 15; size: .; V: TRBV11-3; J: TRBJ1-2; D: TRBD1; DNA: TGTGCCAGCAGCTTATGGACAGGGCCTAACTATGGCTACACCTTC; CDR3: CASSLWTGPNYGYTF
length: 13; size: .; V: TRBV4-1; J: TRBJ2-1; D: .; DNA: TGCGCCAGCACTCCAGCAGGTTACAATGAGCAGTTCTTC; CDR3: CASTPAGYNEQFF
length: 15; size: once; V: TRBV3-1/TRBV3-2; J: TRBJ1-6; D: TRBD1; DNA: TGTGCCAGCAGCCTACAGGGGGCCTATAATTCACCCCTCCACTTT; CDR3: CASSLQGAYNSPLHF
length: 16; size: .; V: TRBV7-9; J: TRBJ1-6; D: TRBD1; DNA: TGTGCCAGCAGCTTATCAGGGGGACAGTTTAATTCACCCCTCCACTTT; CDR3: CASSLSGGQFNSPLHF
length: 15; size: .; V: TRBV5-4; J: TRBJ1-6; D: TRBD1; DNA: TGTGCCAGCAGACCCGACAGGGGGAATAATTCACCCCTCCACTTT; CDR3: CASRPDRGNNSPLHF
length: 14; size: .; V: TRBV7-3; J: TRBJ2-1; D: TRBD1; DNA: TGTGCCAGCAGCTTAGGGACAGGGGAGTACGAGCAGTTCTTC; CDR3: CASSLGTGEYEQFF
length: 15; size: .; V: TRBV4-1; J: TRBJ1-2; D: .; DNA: TGCGCCAGCAGCCCACAGGTCGGACAGCACTATGGCTACACCTTC; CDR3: CASSPQVGQHYGYTF
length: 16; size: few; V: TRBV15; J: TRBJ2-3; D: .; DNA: TGTGCCACCAGCAGAGTGGGCAGGTCCCGGGGAGATACGCAGTATTTT; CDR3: CATSRVGRSRGDTQYF
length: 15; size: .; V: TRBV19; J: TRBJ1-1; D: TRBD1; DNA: TGTGCCAGTAGTCCTCGGACAGGGACCAACACTGAAGCTTTCTTT; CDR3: CASSPRTGTNTEAFF
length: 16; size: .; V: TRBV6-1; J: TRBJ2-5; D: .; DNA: TGTGCCAGCAGTGTAACTGTAGGGGGTGTAAGAGAGACCCAGTACTTC; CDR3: CASSVTVGGVRETQYF
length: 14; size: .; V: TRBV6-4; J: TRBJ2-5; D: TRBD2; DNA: TGTGCCAGCAGGCAAACTAGCGATCAAGAGACCCAGTACTTC; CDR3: CASRQTSDQETQYF